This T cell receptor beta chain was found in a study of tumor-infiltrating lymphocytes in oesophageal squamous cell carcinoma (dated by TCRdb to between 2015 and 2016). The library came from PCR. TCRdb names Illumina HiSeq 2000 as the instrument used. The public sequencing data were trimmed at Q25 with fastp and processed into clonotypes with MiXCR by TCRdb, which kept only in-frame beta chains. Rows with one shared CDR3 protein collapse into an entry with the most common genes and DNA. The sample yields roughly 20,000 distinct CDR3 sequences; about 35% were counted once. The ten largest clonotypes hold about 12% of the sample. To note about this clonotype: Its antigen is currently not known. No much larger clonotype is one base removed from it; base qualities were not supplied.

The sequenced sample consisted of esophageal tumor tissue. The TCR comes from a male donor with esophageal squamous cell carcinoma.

This receptor has the CDR3 CSVATGVTDTQYF. The bases read TGCAGCGTTGCGACAGGGGTCACAGATACGCAGTATTTT. This sequence uses TRBV29-1 and TRBJ2-3, with 8 bases aligning to TRBD1. Here V drops 4 bases and J drops 2 bases, and the junction holds 2 bases not matched to any gene. From the cysteine up to the phenylalanine, the CDR3 has a length of 13 residues. This entry keeps only the CDR3 DNA: 39 bases, framed from base 1. CDR1 and CDR2 (SQVTM, ANQGSEA) derive from the germline V gene.